This T cell receptor beta chain was profiled in a study of cytomegalovirus exposure and HLA in healthy donors. Study-level background: As released early, the data held 65 million to 90 million unique TCRs from HLA-typed donors.

V was clipped by 5 bases and J by 4 bases; unmatched bases: 3. The CDR3 loop spans 14 amino acids. CDR1 SNHLY and CDR2 FYNNEI come from the germline V gene. 60 Vbeta and 13 Jbeta primers were used in PCR. The assay was immunoSEQ multiplex PCR, and TCRdb's table has in-frame clones only and misses some. The table has 150,000 to 200,000 clones, around 68% seen once. Study observations and caveats: TRBV6-2, TRBV6-3 and other indistinguishable V segments were excluded.

Points on this clone: As yet, its antigen is unknown.

Material for sequencing was PBMCs. This receptor was obtained from a man aged 35-49 years in good health and CMV-seronegative. The V and J genes are TRBV2 and TRBJ2-2; 8 bases map to TRBD1. The CDR3 spells CASSLTGVTGELFF. Here the CDR3 DNA reads TGTGCCAGCAGTCTGACAGGGGTCACCGGGGAGCTGTTTTTT.